Listed below are T cell receptor beta chains from one sample, sequenced in a study of OX40 agonist ivuxolimab in advanced cancers. Measured with immunoSEQ multiplex PCR; TCRdb has only the in-frame clones, and not every one. The sample records tens of thousands of clones, around 86% being singletons. The sequenced sample was CD4+ or CD8+ T cells sorted from blood, obtained in a trial of the OX40 agonist ivuxolimab. The origin of the receptors is an adult with an advanced solid tumor such as melanoma, head and neck, liver or kidney cancer. CDR3s include the opening cysteine and the closing phenylalanine or tryptophan. A D gene is named only where the DNA matches it firmly. Only some rows state a clone size, as once, few, many or a class for expanded clones.

d_call: NA
v_call: TRBV7-3
clone_size: few
j_call: TRBJ2-3
cdr3_nt: TGTGCCAGCAGCTTAACGTTGGGCACAGATACGCAGTATTTT
cdr3_aa: CASSLTLGTDTQYF

d_call: TRBD1
v_call: TRBV7-9
clone_size: NA
j_call: TRBJ1-4
cdr3_nt: TGTGCCAGCAGAGGGACAGGGGTTGAAAAACTGTTTTTT
cdr3_aa: CASRGTGVEKLFF

d_call: NA
v_call: TRBV19
clone_size: NA
j_call: TRBJ1-6
cdr3_nt: TGTGCCAGTAGCCGGGGGCACAGGAGTAATTCACCCCTCCACTTT
cdr3_aa: CASSRGHRSNSPLHF

d_call: TRBD2
v_call: TRBV7-9
clone_size: NA
j_call: TRBJ2-1
cdr3_nt: TGTGCCAGCAGCCCCGGGACTAGCGGGGGGGGTGAGCAGTTCTTC
cdr3_aa: CASSPGTSGGGEQFF

d_call: NA
v_call: TRBV7-2
clone_size: NA
j_call: TRBJ1-2
cdr3_nt: TGTGCCAGCAGCCCAAGGGGAGCAGCGATTAACTATGGCTACACCTTC
cdr3_aa: CASSPRGAAINYGYTF

d_call: TRBD2
v_call: TRBV7-2
clone_size: NA
j_call: TRBJ2-1
cdr3_nt: TGTGCCAGCAGCCTGCGGCGGGAGTTTGAGCAGTTCTTC
cdr3_aa: CASSLRREFEQFF

d_call: NA
v_call: TRBV5-1
clone_size: NA
j_call: TRBJ2-1
cdr3_nt: TGCGCCAGCAGCTTGGTGGGGGAGCAGTTCTTC
cdr3_aa: CASSLVGEQFF

d_call: TRBD2
v_call: TRBV4-2
clone_size: NA
j_call: TRBJ2-1
cdr3_nt: TGTGCCAGCAGCCGCTTCCGGGACATATCTACTAGCGGCAGCTACAATGAGCAGTTCTTC
cdr3_aa: CASSRFRDISTSGSYNEQFF

d_call: NA
v_call: TRBV5-1
clone_size: NA
j_call: TRBJ1-1
cdr3_nt: TGCGCCAGCAGCTATGGCTCTAACACTGAAGCTTTCTTT
cdr3_aa: CASSYGSNTEAFF

d_call: TRBD1
v_call: TRBV14
clone_size: NA
j_call: TRBJ2-7
cdr3_nt: TGTGCCAGCAGCCGGAACAGGGGCTTCAGCTCCTACGAGCAGTACTTC
cdr3_aa: CASSRNRGFSSYEQYF

d_call: TRBD2
v_call: TRBV19
clone_size: NA
j_call: TRBJ2-3
cdr3_nt: TGTGCCAGTAGTATTTGGGCGACAGGTGGAACTAGCGGGGTCACAGATACGCAGTATTTT
cdr3_aa: CASSIWATGGTSGVTDTQYF

d_call: TRBD2
v_call: TRBV11-2
clone_size: NA
j_call: TRBJ2-1
cdr3_nt: TGTGCCAGCAGCTTAAATAGACTAGCGGTCGATGAGCAGTTCTTC
cdr3_aa: CASSLNRLAVDEQFF

d_call: TRBD2
v_call: TRBV28
clone_size: NA
j_call: TRBJ2-3
cdr3_nt: TGTGCCAGCAGTGTTACTAGCGGGAGAGCTGATACGCAGTATTTT
cdr3_aa: CASSVTSGRADTQYF

d_call: NA
v_call: TRBV7-9
clone_size: NA
j_call: TRBJ2-7
cdr3_nt: TGTGCCAGCAGCTCCCAGGGACGCGAGCAGTACTTC
cdr3_aa: CASSSQGREQYF

d_call: NA
v_call: TRBV9
clone_size: once
j_call: TRBJ2-7
cdr3_nt: TGTGCCAGCAGCAACGGGCGTTACGAGCAGTACTTC
cdr3_aa: CASSNGRYEQYF

d_call: NA
v_call: TRBV30
clone_size: NA
j_call: TRBJ1-5
cdr3_nt: TGTGCCTGGAGCCCCAAAGATCAGCCCCAGCATTTT
cdr3_aa: CAWSPKDQPQHF

d_call: TRBD1
v_call: TRBV7-2
clone_size: NA
j_call: TRBJ2-6
cdr3_nt: TGTGCCAGCAGCCGTGGGACAGGGACTGGGGCCAACGTCCTGACTTTC
cdr3_aa: CASSRGTGTGANVLTF

d_call: NA
v_call: TRBV5-5
clone_size: few
j_call: TRBJ1-1
cdr3_nt: TGTGCCAGCAGCTTGAGTACGAACACTGAAGCTTTCTTT
cdr3_aa: CASSLSTNTEAFF

d_call: NA
v_call: TRBV10-1
clone_size: NA
j_call: TRBJ2-5
cdr3_nt: TGCGCCAGCAGTGAGTCGATTGTAGCGGAAGAGACCCAGTACTTC
cdr3_aa: CASSESIVAEETQYF

d_call: NA
v_call: TRBV28
clone_size: NA
j_call: TRBJ1-1
cdr3_nt: TGTGCCAGCAGTTTATGGGGGGCAGGGAACACTGAAGCTTTCTTT
cdr3_aa: CASSLWGAGNTEAFF

d_call: NA
v_call: TRBV28
clone_size: NA
j_call: TRBJ2-3
cdr3_nt: TGTGCCAGCAGTCGGCCCCCCACAGATACGCAGTATTTT
cdr3_aa: CASSRPPTDTQYF

d_call: TRBD2
v_call: TRBV10-3
clone_size: NA
j_call: TRBJ2-7
cdr3_nt: TGTACCATCAGTGGGCGGGAGGACGAGCAGTACTTC
cdr3_aa: CTISGREDEQYF

d_call: TRBD1
v_call: TRBV27
clone_size: once
j_call: TRBJ2-2
cdr3_nt: TGTGCCAGCAGTTCCCCCCGGGACAGGGGGCCAACCGGGGAGCTGTTTTTT
cdr3_aa: CASSSPRDRGPTGELFF

d_call: NA
v_call: TRBV27
clone_size: NA
j_call: TRBJ2-1
cdr3_nt: TGTGCCAGCTCCGTAGGATCAACCTACAATGAGCAGTTCTTC
cdr3_aa: CASSVGSTYNEQFF

d_call: NA
v_call: TRBV6-5
clone_size: NA
j_call: TRBJ2-7
cdr3_nt: TGTGCCAGCAGTGGGGGGAAGCAGTACTTC
cdr3_aa: CASSGGKQYF

d_call: NA
v_call: TRBV27
clone_size: NA
j_call: TRBJ2-2
cdr3_nt: TGTGCCAGCAGCGGCACTAGTGCCGGGGAGCTGTTTTTT
cdr3_aa: CASSGTSAGELFF

d_call: NA
v_call: TRBV18
clone_size: NA
j_call: TRBJ1-2
cdr3_nt: TGTGCCAGCTCACCTGACCTCTATGGCTACACCTTC
cdr3_aa: CASSPDLYGYTF

d_call: TRBD1
v_call: TRBV28
clone_size: NA
j_call: TRBJ2-5
cdr3_nt: TGTGCCAGCAGTACCCCGAGGGGACAGCTGCAAGAGACCCAGTACTTC
cdr3_aa: CASSTPRGQLQETQYF

d_call: NA
v_call: TRBV5-1
clone_size: few
j_call: TRBJ1-5
cdr3_nt: TGCGCCAGCAGCCTTTTCTCAGGGGAGTATCAGCCCCAGCATTTT
cdr3_aa: CASSLFSGEYQPQHF

d_call: NA
v_call: TRBV19
clone_size: NA
j_call: TRBJ1-1
cdr3_nt: TGTGCCAGTAGTATACCAGGTCGGGGCACTGAAGCTTTCTTT
cdr3_aa: CASSIPGRGTEAFF

d_call: NA
v_call: TRBV2
clone_size: NA
j_call: TRBJ2-1
cdr3_nt: TGTGCCAGTGGGGTTGGTAGCCAGTTCTTC
cdr3_aa: CASGVGSQFF

d_call: TRBD1
v_call: TRBV19
clone_size: NA
j_call: TRBJ2-3
cdr3_nt: TGTGCCAGTAGTACGACCGGGACAGGCCTCACAGATACGCAGTATTTT
cdr3_aa: CASSTTGTGLTDTQYF

d_call: NA
v_call: TRBV28
clone_size: NA
j_call: TRBJ2-5
cdr3_nt: TGTGCCAGTGCACTGGCGGGAACGGGTGGGGAGACCCAGTACTTC
cdr3_aa: CASALAGTGGETQYF

d_call: NA
v_call: TRBV23-1
clone_size: few
j_call: TRBJ1-1
cdr3_nt: TGCGCCAGCAGTCGGGGTGAAGCTTTCTTT
cdr3_aa: CASSRGEAFF

d_call: TRBD1
v_call: TRBV11-2
clone_size: NA
j_call: TRBJ2-5
cdr3_nt: TGTGCCAGCAGTCAGGGGACAGGCCTGCCGGAGACCCAGTACTTC
cdr3_aa: CASSQGTGLPETQYF

d_call: NA
v_call: TRBV30
clone_size: NA
j_call: TRBJ2-3
cdr3_nt: TGTGCCTGGAAGGGCTTTTCGGCGGATACGCAGTATTTT
cdr3_aa: CAWKGFSADTQYF

d_call: NA
v_call: TRBV27
clone_size: NA
j_call: TRBJ2-6
cdr3_nt: TGTGCCAGCAGAAAAGGGGTATCTGGGGCCAACGTCCTGACTTTC
cdr3_aa: CASRKGVSGANVLTF

d_call: NA
v_call: TRBV13
clone_size: NA
j_call: TRBJ2-1
cdr3_nt: TGTGCCAGCACCCAAGTGGGCGATGAGCAGTTCTTC
cdr3_aa: CASTQVGDEQFF

d_call: NA
v_call: TRBV5-6
clone_size: NA
j_call: TRBJ2-1
cdr3_nt: TGTGCCAGCAGTGGAAGAGGAACAGGTCCTGTGTTGGGGCAGTTCTTC
cdr3_aa: CASSGRGTGPVLGQFF

d_call: TRBD1
v_call: TRBV14
clone_size: NA
j_call: TRBJ1-6
cdr3_nt: TGTGCCAGCAGCACCGGGACAGGGGGTTTTTCACCCCTCCACTTT
cdr3_aa: CASSTGTGGFSPLHF

d_call: TRBD2
v_call: TRBV6-1
clone_size: NA
j_call: TRBJ2-1
cdr3_nt: TGTGCCAGCAGTGACCCGGGACTAGCGGGAGGAACCTACAATGAGCAGTTCTTC
cdr3_aa: CASSDPGLAGGTYNEQFF

d_call: NA
v_call: TRBV20-1
clone_size: NA
j_call: TRBJ2-1
cdr3_nt: TGCAGTGCTAGAGGGGCCAATGAGCAGTTCTTC
cdr3_aa: CSARGANEQFF

d_call: NA
v_call: TRBV27
clone_size: NA
j_call: TRBJ2-7
cdr3_nt: TGTGCCAGCAGTTTGAACAGCCTCTACGAGCAGTACTTC
cdr3_aa: CASSLNSLYEQYF

d_call: TRBD2
v_call: TRBV28
clone_size: once
j_call: TRBJ2-1
cdr3_nt: TGTGCCAGCAGTTTAACCTCTAGCGGGACGCAGTTCTTC
cdr3_aa: CASSLTSSGTQFF